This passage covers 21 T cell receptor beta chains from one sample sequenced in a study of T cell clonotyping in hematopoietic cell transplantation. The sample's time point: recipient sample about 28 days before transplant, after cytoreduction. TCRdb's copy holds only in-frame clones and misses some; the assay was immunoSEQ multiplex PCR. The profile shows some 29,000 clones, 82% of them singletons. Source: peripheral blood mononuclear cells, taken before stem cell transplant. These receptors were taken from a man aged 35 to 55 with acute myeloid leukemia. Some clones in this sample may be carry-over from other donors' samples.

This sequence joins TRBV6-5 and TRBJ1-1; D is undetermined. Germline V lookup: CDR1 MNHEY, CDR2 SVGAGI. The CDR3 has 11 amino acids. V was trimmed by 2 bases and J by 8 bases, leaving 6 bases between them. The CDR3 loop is CASSYGREAFF. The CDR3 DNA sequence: TGTGCCAGCAGTTACGGACGAGAAGCTTTCTTT.

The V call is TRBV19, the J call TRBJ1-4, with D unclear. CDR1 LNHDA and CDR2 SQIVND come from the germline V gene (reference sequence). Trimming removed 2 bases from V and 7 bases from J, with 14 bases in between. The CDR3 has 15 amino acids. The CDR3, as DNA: TGTGCCAGTAGTATACCGGGAGCCCTAAGTGAAAAACTGTTTTTT. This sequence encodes CASSIPGALSEKLFF.

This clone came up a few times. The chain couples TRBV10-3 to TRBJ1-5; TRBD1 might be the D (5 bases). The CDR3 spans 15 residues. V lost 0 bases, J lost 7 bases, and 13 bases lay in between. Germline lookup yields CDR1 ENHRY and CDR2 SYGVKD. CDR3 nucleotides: TGTGCCATCAGTGAGTCTACAGGCCTGGGGCAGCCCCAGCATTTT. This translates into CAISESTGLGQPQHF.

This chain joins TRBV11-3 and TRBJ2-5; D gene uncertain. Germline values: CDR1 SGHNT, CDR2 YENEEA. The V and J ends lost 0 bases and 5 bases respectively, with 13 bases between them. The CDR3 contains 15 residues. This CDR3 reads CASSLEFSLSETQYF. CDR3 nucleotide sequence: TGTGCCAGCAGCTTAGAGTTCTCTCTCTCGGAGACCCAGTACTTC.

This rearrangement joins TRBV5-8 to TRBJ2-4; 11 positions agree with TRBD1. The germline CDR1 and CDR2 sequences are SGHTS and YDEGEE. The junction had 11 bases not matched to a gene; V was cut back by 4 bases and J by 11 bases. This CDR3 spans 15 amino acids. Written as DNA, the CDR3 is TGTGCCAGCAGCGGGGCCGGGACAGGGGGTGGGGTTCAGTACTTC. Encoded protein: CASSGAGTGGGVQYF.

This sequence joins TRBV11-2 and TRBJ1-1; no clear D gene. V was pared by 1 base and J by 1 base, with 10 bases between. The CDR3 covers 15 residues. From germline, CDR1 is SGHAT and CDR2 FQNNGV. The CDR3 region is CASSLGHSRNTEAFF. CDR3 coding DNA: TGTGCCAGCAGCTTAGGGCACAGTAGGAACACTGAAGCTTTCTTT.

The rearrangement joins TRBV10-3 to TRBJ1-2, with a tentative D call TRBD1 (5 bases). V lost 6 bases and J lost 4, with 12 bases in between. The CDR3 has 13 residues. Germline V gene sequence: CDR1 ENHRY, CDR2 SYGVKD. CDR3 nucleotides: TGTGCCATCAGCAGGGACGGCCGCTATGGCTACACCTTC. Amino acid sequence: CAISRDGRYGYTF.

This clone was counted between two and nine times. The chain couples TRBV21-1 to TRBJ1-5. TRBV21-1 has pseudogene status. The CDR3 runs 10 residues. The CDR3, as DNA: TGTGCCAGCATCCATCAGCCCCAGCATTTT. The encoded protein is CASIHQPQHF.

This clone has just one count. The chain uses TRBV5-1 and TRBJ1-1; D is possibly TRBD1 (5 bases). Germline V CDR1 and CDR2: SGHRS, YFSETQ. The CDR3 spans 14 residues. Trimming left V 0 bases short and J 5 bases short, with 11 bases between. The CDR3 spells CASSLASGETEAFF. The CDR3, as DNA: TGCGCCAGCAGCTTGGCCTCGGGGGAAACTGAAGCTTTCTTT.

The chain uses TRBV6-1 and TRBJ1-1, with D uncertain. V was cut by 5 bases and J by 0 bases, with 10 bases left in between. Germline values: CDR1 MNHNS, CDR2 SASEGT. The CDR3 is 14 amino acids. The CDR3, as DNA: TGTGCCAGCAGTCGTTTCATGGTGAACACTGAAGCTTTCTTT. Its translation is CASSRFMVNTEAFF.

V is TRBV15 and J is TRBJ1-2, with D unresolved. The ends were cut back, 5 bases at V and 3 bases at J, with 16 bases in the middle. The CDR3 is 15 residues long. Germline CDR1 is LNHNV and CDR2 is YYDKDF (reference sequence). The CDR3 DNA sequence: TGTGCCACCAGCCCTACTTTACAGAACTACTATGGCTACACCTTC. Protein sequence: CATSPTLQNYYGYTF.

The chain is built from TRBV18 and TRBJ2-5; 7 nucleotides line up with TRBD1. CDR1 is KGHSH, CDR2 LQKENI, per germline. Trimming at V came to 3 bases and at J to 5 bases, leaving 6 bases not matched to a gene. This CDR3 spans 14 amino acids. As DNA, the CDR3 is TGTGCCAGCTCACCCTTACAGGGGTCGGAGACCCAGTACTTC. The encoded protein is CASSPLQGSETQYF.

CDR3 protein: CASSEGSTEAFF. The DNA for the CDR3 is TGTGCCAGCAGCGAAGGGAGTACTGAAGCTTTCTTT. The chain employs TRBV7-9 and TRBJ1-1, with unresolved D. V lost 5 bases to trimming and J lost 5 bases, with 9 bases between them. Germline CDR1 reads SEHNR; CDR2 reads FQNEAQ (reference sequence). The CDR3 loop spans 12 amino acids.

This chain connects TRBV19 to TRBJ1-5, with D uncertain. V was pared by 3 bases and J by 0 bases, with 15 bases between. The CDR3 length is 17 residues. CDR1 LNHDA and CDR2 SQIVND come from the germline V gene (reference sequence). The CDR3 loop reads CASSIHTALYSNQPQHF. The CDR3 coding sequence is TGTGCCAGTAGTATCCACACCGCCTTATATAGCAATCAGCCCCAGCATTTT.

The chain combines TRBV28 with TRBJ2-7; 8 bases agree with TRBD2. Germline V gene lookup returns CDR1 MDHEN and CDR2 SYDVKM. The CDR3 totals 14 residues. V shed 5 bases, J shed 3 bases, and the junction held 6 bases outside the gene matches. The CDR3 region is CASSPPGGIYEQYF. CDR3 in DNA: TGTGCCAGCAGTCCCCCGGGAGGGATCTACGAGCAGTACTTC.

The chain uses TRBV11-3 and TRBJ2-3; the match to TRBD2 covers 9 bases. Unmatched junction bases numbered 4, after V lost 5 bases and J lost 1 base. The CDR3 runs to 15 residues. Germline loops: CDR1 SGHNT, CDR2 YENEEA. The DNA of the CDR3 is TGTGCCAGCAGCCCGCGGGGGGGCGGCACAGATACGCAGTATTTT. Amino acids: CASSPRGGGTDTQYF.

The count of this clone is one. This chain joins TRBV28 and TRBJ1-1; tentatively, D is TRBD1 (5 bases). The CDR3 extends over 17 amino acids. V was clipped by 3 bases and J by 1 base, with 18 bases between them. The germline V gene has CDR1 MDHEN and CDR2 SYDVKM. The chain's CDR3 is CASSFGGRGRPNTEAFF. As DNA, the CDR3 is TGTGCCAGCAGTTTCGGGGGTCGGGGCAGACCGAACACTGAAGCTTTCTTT.

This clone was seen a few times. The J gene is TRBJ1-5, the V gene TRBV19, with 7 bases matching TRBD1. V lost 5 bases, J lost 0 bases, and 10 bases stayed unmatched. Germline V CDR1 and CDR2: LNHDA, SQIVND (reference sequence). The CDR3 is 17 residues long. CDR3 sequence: CASSVRGSLYSNQPQHF. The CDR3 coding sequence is TGTGCCAGTAGTGTCAGGGGGTCTCTTTATAGCAATCAGCCCCAGCATTTT.

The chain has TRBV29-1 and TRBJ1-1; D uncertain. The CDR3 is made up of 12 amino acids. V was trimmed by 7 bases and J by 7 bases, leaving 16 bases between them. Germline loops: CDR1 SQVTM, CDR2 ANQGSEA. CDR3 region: CSALRERDEAFF. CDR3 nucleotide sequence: TGCAGCGCCCTCCGCGAGAGGGATGAAGCTTTCTTT. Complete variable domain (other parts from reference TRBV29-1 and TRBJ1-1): SAVISQKPSRDICQRGTSLTIQCQVDSQVTMMFWYRQQPGQSLTLIATANQGSEATYESGFVIDKFPISRPNLTFSTLTVSNMSPEDSSIYLCSALRERDEAFFGQGTRLTVV.

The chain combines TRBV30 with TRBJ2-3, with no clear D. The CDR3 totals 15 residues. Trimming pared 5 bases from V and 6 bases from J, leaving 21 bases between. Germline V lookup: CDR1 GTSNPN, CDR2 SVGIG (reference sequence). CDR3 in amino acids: CAWAWARRGSDTQYF. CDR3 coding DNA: TGTGCCTGGGCTTGGGCCAGAAGAGGTTCCGATACGCAGTATTTT.

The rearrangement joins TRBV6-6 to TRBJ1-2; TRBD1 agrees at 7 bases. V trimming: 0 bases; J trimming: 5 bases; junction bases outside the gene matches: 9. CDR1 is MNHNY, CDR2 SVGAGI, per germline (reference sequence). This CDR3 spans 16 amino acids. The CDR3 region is CASSYSITGVGYGYTF. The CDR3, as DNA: TGTGCCAGCAGTTACTCGATTACAGGGGTCGGGTATGGCTACACCTTC.